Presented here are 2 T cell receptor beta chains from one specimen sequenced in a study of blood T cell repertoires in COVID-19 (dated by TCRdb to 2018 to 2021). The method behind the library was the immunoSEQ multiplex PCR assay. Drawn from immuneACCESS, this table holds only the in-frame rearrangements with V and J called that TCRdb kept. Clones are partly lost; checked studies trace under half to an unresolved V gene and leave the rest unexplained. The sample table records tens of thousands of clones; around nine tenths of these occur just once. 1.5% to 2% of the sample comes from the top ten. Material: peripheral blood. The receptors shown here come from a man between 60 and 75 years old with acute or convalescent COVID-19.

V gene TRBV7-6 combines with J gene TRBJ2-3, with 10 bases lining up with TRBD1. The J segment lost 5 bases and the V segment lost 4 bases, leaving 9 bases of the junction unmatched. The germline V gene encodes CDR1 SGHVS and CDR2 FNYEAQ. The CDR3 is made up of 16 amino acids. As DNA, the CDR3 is TGTGCCAGCAGCTCCGATCGGGACAGGGGTGAAGATACGCAGTATTTT. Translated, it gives CASSSDRDRGEDTQYF.

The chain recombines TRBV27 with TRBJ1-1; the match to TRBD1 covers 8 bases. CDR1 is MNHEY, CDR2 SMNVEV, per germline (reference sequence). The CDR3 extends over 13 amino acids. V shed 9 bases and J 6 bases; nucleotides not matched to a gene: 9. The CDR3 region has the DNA TGTGCCAGGGGAGACAGGGGTAGGCCTGAAGCTTTCTTT. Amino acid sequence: CARGDRGRPEAFF.